Only one count was recorded for the clone carrying this T cell receptor (beta chain). This sample is part of a study of cytomegalovirus exposure and HLA in healthy donors. The PCR used 60 Vbeta and 13 Jbeta primers. Clones were read by immunoSEQ multiplex PCR, and TCRdb kept only the in-frame ones, dropping some. The sample contains 100,000 to 150,000 clones, around 82% of which appear only once. CDR1 is SGHNT, CDR2 YYREEE, per germline (reference sequence). The ends lost 2 bases at V and 10 bases at J; junction bases unmatched: 7. This CDR3 spans 15 amino acids. The chain is built from TRBV5-4 and TRBJ2-1, with 12 bases that match TRBD2. Sequenced material: PBMCs. The sequence was collected from a boy younger than 18 in good health and CMV-seronegative. DNA for the CDR3: TGTGCCAGCAGCTTCTCTAGCGGGGGGGATTCGGAGCAGTTCTTC. Translated: CASSFSSGGDSEQFF.